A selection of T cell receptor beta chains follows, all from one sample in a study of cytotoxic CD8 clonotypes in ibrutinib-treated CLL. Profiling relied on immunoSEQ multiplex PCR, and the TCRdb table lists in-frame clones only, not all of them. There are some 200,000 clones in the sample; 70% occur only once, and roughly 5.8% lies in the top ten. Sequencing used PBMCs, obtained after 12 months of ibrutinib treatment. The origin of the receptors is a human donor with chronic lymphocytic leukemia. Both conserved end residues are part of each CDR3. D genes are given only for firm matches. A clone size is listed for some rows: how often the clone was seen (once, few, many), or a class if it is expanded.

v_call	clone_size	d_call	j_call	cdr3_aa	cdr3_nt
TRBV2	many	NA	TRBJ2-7	CASTQGNEQYF	TGTGCCAGCACACAGGGTAACGAGCAGTACTTC
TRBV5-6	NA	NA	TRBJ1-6	CASSLAGYLHF	TGTGCCAGCAGCTTGGCAGGGTACCTCCACTTT
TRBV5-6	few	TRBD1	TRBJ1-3	CASSKNRGSGNTIYF	TGTGCCAGCAGCAAGAACAGGGGCTCTGGAAACACCATATATTTT
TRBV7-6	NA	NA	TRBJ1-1	CASSRDTNTEAFF	TGTGCCAGCAGCCGCGATACGAACACTGAAGCTTTCTTT
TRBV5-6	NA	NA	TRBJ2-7	CASTSLRAASSYEQYF	TGTGCCAGCACCTCTCTCAGGGCGGCTAGCTCCTACGAGCAGTACTTC
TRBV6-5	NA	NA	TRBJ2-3	CASRTGPYTDTQYF	TGTGCCAGCAGAACCGGGCCATACACAGATACGCAGTATTTT
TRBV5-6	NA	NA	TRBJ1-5	CASSLRQTTRGQPQHF	TGTGCCAGCAGCCTCCGACAGACCACCCGGGGTCAGCCCCAGCATTTT
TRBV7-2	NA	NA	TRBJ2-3	CASSRIPSTDTQYF	TGTGCCAGCAGCAGAATTCCTAGCACAGATACGCAGTATTTT
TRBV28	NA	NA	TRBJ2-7	CASRDTQYEQYF	TGTGCCAGCAGGGACACCCAGTACGAGCAGTACTTC
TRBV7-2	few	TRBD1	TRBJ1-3	CASTLTGGDTIYF	TGTGCCAGCACGTTGACAGGGGGAGACACCATATATTTT
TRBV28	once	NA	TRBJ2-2	CATLRRDTNTGELFF	TGTGCCACCTTGCGCCGGGATACAAACACCGGGGAGCTGTTTTTT
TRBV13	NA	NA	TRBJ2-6	CASKGRRTGANVLTF	TGTGCCAGCAAAGGTAGACGGACTGGGGCCAACGTCCTGACTTTC
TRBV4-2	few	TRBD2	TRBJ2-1	CASSQVAGSNEQFF	TGTGCCAGCAGCCAAGTAGCGGGGAGCAATGAGCAGTTCTTC
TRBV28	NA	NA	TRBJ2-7	CASSFLSYEQYF	TGTGCCAGCAGTTTTCTGAGTTACGAGCAGTACTTC
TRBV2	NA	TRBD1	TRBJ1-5	CASRTGGIQPQHF	TGTGCCAGCAGGACAGGGGGCATCCAGCCCCAGCATTTT